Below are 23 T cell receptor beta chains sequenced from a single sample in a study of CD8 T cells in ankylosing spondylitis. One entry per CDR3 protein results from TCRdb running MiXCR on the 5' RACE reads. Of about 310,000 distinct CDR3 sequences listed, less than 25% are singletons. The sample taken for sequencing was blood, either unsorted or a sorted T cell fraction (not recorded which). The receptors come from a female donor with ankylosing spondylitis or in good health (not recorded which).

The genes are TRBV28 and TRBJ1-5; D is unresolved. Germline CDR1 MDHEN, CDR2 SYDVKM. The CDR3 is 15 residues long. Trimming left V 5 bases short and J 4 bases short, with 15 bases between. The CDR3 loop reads CASSTRTAGNQPQHF. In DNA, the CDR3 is TGTGCCAGCAGTACCCGGACGGCCGGGAATCAGCCCCAGCATTTT.

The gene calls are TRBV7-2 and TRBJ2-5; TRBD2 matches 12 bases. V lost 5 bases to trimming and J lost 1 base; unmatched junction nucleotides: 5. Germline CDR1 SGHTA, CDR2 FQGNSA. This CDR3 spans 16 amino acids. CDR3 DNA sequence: TGTGCCAGCAGCCGAGGGACTAGCGGGCTCCAAGAGACCCAGTACTTC. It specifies CASSRGTSGLQETQYF. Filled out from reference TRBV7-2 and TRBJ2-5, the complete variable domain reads GAGVSQSPSNKVTEKGKDVELRCDPISGHTALYWYRQSLGQGLEFLIYFQGNSAPDKSGLPSDRFSAERTGGSVSTLTIQRTQQEDSAVYLCASSRGTSGLQETQYFGPGTRLLVL.

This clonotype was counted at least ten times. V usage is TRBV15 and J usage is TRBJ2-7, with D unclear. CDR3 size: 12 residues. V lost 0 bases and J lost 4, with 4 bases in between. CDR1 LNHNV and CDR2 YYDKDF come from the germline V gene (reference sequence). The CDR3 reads CATSRDLYEQYF. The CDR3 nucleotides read TGTGCCACCAGCAGAGACTTATACGAGCAGTACTTC. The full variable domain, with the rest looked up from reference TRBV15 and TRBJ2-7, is DAMVIQNPRYQVTQFGKPVTLSCSQTLNHNVMYWYQQKSSQAPKLLFHYYDKDFNNEADTPDNFQSRRPNTSFCFLDIRSPGLGDTAMYLCATSRDLYEQYFGPGTRLTVT.

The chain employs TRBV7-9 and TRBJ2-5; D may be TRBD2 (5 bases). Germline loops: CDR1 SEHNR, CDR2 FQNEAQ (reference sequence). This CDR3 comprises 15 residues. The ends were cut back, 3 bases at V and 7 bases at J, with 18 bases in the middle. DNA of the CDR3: TGTGCCAGCAGCTTTATCAGCGGCCTTTCTGGGACCCAGTACTTC. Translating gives CASSFISGLSGTQYF.

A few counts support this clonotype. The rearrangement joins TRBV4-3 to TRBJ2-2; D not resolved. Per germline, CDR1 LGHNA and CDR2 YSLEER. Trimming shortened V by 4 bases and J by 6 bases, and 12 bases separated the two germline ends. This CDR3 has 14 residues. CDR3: CASSLGPQAGELFF. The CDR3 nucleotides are TGCGCCAGCAGCCTCGGGCCCCAGGCCGGGGAGCTGTTTTTT.

CDR3 in amino acids: CASSLIGRTPGHEQYF. The DNA for the CDR3 is TGCGCCAGCAGCCTCATTGGGAGGACACCAGGGCACGAGCAGTACTTC. The chain employs TRBV5-1 and TRBJ2-7; a weak D match, TRBD2 (6 bases). The CDR3 is made up of 16 amino acids. The germline V and J ends were trimmed by 4 bases and 5 bases, with 22 bases remaining between them. Germline lookup yields CDR1 SGHRS and CDR2 YFSETQ. The full variable domain, with the rest looked up from reference TRBV5-1 and TRBJ2-7, is KAGVTQTPRYLIKTRGQQVTLSCSPISGHRSVSWYQQTPGQGLQFLFEYFSETQRNKGNFPGRFSGRQFSNSRSEMNVSTLELGDSALYLCASSLIGRTPGHEQYFGPGTRLTVT.

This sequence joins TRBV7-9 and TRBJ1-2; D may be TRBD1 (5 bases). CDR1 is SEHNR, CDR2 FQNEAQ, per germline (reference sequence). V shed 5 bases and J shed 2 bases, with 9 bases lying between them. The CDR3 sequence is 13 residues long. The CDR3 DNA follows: TGTGCCAGCAGCCCTTCAGGGAACTATGGCTACACCTTC. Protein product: CASSPSGNYGYTF.

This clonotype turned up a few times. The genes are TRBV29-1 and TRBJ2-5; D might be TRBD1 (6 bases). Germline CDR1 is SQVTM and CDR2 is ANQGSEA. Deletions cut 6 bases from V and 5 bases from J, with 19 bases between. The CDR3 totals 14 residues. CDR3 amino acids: CSVRGTLVKETQYF. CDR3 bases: TGCAGCGTGAGGGGGACCCTAGTTAAGGAGACCCAGTACTTC.

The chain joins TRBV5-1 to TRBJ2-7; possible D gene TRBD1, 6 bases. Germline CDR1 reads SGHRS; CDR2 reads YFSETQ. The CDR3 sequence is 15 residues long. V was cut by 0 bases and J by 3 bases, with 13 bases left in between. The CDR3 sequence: CASSLDSGQRYEQYF. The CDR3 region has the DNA TGCGCCAGCAGCTTGGATTCAGGACAGCGCTACGAGCAGTACTTC.

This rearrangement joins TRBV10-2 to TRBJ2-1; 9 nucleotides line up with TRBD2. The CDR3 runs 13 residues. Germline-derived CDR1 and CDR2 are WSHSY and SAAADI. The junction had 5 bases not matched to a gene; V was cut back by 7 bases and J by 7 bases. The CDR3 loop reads CASKLAGQNEQFF. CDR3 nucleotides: TGCGCCAGCAAGCTAGCGGGACAGAATGAGCAGTTCTTC.

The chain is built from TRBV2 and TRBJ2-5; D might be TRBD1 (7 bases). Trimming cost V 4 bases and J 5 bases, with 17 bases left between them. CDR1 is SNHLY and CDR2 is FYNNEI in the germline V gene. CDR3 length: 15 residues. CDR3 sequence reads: CASSGMARGVETQYF. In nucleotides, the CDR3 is TGTGCCAGCAGTGGAATGGCCAGGGGGGTGGAGACCCAGTACTTC.

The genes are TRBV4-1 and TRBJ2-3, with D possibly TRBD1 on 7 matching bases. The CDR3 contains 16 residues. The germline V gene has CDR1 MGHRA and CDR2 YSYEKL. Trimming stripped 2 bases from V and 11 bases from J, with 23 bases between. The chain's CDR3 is CASSQPTRGHLMGQYF. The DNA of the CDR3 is TGCGCCAGCAGCCAACCGACTAGGGGGCACCTCATGGGGCAGTATTTT.

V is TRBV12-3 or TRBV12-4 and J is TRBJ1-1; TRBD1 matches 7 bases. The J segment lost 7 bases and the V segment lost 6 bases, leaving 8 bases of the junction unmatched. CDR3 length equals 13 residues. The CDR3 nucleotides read TGTGCCAGCAGGACTCCGGGACAGCGTGAAGCTTTCTTT. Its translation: CASRTPGQREAFF.

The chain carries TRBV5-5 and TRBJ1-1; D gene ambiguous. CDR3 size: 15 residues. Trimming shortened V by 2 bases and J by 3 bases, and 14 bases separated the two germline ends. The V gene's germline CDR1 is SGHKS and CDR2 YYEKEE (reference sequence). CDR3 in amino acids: CASSLIGVGYTEAFF. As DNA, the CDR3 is TGTGCCAGCAGCTTAATCGGGGTAGGGTACACTGAAGCTTTCTTT.

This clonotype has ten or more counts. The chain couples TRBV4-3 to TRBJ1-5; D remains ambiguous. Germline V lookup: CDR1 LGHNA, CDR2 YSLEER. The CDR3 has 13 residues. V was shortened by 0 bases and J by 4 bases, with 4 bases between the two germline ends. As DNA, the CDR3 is TGCGCCAGCAGCCAAGAAAGGAATCAGCCCCAGCATTTT. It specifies CASSQERNQPQHF.

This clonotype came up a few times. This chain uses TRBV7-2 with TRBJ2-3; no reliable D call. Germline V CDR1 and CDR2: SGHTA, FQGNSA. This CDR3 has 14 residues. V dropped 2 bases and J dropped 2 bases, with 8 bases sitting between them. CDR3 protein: CASSLSHPTDTQYF. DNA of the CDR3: TGTGCCAGCAGCTTATCTCACCCCACAGATACGCAGTATTTT.

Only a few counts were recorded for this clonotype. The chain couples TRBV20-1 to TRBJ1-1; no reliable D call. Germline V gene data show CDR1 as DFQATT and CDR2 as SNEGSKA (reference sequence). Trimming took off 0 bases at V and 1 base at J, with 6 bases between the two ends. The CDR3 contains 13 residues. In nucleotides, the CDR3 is TGCAGTGCTAGAGATTCAGAGAACACTGAAGCTTTCTTT. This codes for CSARDSENTEAFF.

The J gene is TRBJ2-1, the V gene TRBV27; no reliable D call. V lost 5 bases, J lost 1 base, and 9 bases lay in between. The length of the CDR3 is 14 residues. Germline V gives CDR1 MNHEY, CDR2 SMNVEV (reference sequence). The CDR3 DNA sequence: TGTGCCAGCAGTCCCCGGCAATCCTACAATGAGCAGTTCTTC. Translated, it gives CASSPRQSYNEQFF.

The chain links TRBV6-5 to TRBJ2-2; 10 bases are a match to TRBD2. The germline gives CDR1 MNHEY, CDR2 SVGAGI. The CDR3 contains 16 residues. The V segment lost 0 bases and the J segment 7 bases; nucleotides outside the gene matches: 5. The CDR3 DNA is TGTGCCAGCAGTTACTCCGGGACTAGCGTAGACGGGGAGCTGTTTTTT. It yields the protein CASSYSGTSVDGELFF.

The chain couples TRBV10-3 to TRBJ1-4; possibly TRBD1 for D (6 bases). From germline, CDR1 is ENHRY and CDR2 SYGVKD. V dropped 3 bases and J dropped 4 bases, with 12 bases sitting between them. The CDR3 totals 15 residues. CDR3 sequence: CAISDGGALNEKLFF. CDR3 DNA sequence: TGTGCCATCAGTGATGGGGGGGCCCTTAATGAAAAACTGTTTTTT.

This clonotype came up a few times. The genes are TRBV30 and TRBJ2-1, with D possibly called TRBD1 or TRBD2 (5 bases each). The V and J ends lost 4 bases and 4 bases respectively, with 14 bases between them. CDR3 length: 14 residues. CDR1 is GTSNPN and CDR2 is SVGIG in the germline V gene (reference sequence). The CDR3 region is CAWTGLIPYNEQFF. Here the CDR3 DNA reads TGTGCCTGGACGGGGCTGATTCCTTACAATGAGCAGTTCTTC. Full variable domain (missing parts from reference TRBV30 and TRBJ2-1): SQTIHQWPATLVQPVGSPLSLECTVEGTSNPNLYWYRQAAGRGLQLLFYSVGIGQISSEVPQNLSASRPQDRQFILSSKKLLLSDSGFYLCAWTGLIPYNEQFFGPGTRLTVL.

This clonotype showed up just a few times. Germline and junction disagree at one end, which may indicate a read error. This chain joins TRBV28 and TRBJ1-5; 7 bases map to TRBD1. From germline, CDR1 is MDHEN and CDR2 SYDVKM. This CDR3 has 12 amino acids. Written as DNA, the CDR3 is TGTGCCAGCAGTTTGGAAAGGGGGCGCCGGTACTTT. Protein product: CASSLERGRRYF. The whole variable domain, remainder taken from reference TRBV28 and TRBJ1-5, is DVKVTQSSRYLVKRTGEKVFLECVQDMDHENMFWYRQDPGLGLRLIYFSYDVKMKEKGDIPEGYSVSREKKERFSLILESASTNQTSMYLCASSLERGRRYFGDGTRLSIL.

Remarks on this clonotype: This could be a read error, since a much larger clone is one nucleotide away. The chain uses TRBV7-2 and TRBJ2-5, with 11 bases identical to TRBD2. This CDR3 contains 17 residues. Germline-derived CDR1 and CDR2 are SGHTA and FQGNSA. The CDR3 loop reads CASSLGGLAVVGETKYF. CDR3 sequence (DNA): TGTGCCAGCAGCTTAGGGGGACTAGCGGTGGTGGGAGAGACCAAGTACTTC. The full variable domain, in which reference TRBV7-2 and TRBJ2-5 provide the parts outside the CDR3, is GAGVSQSPSNKVTEKGKDVELRCDPISGHTALYWYRQSLGQGLEFLIYFQGNSAPDKSGLPSDRFSAERTGGSVSTLTIQRTQQEDSAVYLCASSLGGLAVVGETKYFGPGTRLLVL.